The next 20 T cell receptor beta chains were all read from a single sample in a study of blood T cell repertoires in COVID-19. TCRdb keeps only in-frame clones here, not all; method: immunoSEQ multiplex PCR. The sample has 90,000 to 120,000 clones, 75% to 95% seen once; the top ten hold approximately 1.3%. Sequencing was done on a sample of peripheral blood. These receptors were collected from a woman aged 25 to 39 with acute or convalescent COVID-19.

The rearrangement joins TRBV4-3 to TRBJ2-1, with 9 bases that match TRBD2. CDR1 is LGHNA and CDR2 is YSLEER in the germline V gene. Losses at the gene ends were 4 bases for V and 3 bases for J; bases not matched to a gene: 10. This CDR3 is built from 17 residues. Here the CDR3 reads CASSLVQPTSGYNEQFF. For the CDR3, the DNA is TGCGCCAGCAGCCTGGTCCAGCCGACTAGCGGCTACAATGAGCAGTTCTTC.

This chain joins TRBV28 and TRBJ2-7; D may be TRBD1 (6 bases). With 6 bases removed from V and 4 bases from J, the gap between germline ends came to 16 bases. Germline lookup yields CDR1 MDHEN and CDR2 SYDVKM. The length of the CDR3 is 14 residues. The CDR3 loop is CASRNTGLLYEQYF. The CDR3 DNA reads TGTGCCAGCAGAAACACAGGGCTCTTATACGAGCAGTACTTC.

The chain combines TRBV27 with TRBJ1-6; the D is unclear. Germline lookup yields CDR1 MNHEY and CDR2 SMNVEV (reference sequence). Trimming stripped 1 base from V and 0 bases from J, with 22 bases between. The CDR3 consists of 21 residues. CDR3 loop: CASSLYIRRPGEPSYNSPLHF. The CDR3 DNA follows: TGTGCCAGCAGTTTATATATCCGTAGGCCAGGTGAACCCTCCTATAATTCACCCCTCCACTTT.

J is TRBJ1-1 and V is TRBV30, with a possible D match to TRBD1 (6 bases). This CDR3 has 18 amino acids. Deletions cut 7 bases from V and 0 bases from J, with 27 bases between. CDR1 and CDR2 from the germline V gene are GTSNPN and SVGIG (reference sequence). CDR3 in amino acids: CASGHGWSEKGMNTEAFF. The DNA for the CDR3 is TGTGCCTCGGGACATGGATGGAGTGAGAAAGGTATGAACACTGAAGCTTTCTTT.

This chain connects TRBV2 to TRBJ1-5; no clear D. The CDR3 is 12 residues long. Germline CDR1 reads SNHLY; CDR2 reads FYNNEI. Trimming stripped 8 bases from V and 2 bases from J, with 7 bases between. The CDR3 sequence: CASRQGNQPQHF. CDR3 bases: TGTGCCAGCCGCCAGGGCAATCAGCCCCAGCATTTT.

The chain recombines TRBV5-1 with TRBJ1-1; tentatively, D is TRBD1 (5 bases). Trimming pared 3 bases from V and 7 bases from J, leaving 16 bases between. The length of the CDR3 is 14 residues. Germline V CDR1 and CDR2: SGHRS, YFSETQ. The chain's CDR3 is CASSYSAGQLEAFF. For the CDR3, the DNA is TGCGCCAGCAGCTACAGCGCCGGACAACTTGAAGCTTTCTTT. Together with reference TRBV5-1 and TRBJ1-1, the CDR3 gives the full variable domain: KAGVTQTPRYLIKTRGQQVTLSCSPISGHRSVSWYQQTPGQGLQFLFEYFSETQRNKGNFPGRFSGRQFSNSRSEMNVSTLELGDSALYLCASSYSAGQLEAFFGQGTRLTVV.

V gene TRBV2 combines with J gene TRBJ1-5, with a possible D match to TRBD1 (5 bases). This CDR3 has 15 residues. The V end was cut by 7 bases, the J end by 1 base, with 14 bases between. The V gene's germline CDR1 is SNHLY and CDR2 FYNNEI. Here the CDR3 reads CASKGTGGSNQPQHF. The CDR3 DNA reads TGTGCCAGCAAAGGGACGGGGGGGAGCAATCAGCCCCAGCATTTT.

This clone was seen once. The chain couples TRBV27 to TRBJ1-6; D not resolved. The CDR3 contains 17 residues. V lost 2 bases to trimming and J lost 1 base, with 12 bases between them. Germline V gene data show CDR1 as MNHEY and CDR2 as SMNVEV (reference sequence). The CDR3 DNA reads TGTGCCAGCAGTTTAACAGCCGGTTGGTCCTATAATTCACCCCTCCACTTT. As protein: CASSLTAGWSYNSPLHF.

The chain is built from TRBV15 and TRBJ1-4; the match to TRBD1 covers 9 bases. The CDR3 consists of 14 residues. CDR1 is LNHNV, CDR2 YYDKDF, per germline (reference sequence). The trim removed 5 bases at V and 6 bases at J, leaving 4 bases unmatched. As DNA, the CDR3 is TGTGCCACCAGCGCTAGACAGGGGGATGAAAAACTGTTTTTT. Protein sequence: CATSARQGDEKLFF.

This clone was detected a few times. CDR3 protein: CASSGLGTENSPLHF. Here the CDR3 DNA reads TGCGCCAGCAGCGGACTCGGGACAGAGAATTCACCCCTCCACTTT. This chain uses TRBV5-1 with TRBJ1-6; 7 nucleotides line up with TRBD1. CDR1 and CDR2 (germline): SGHRS, YFSETQ. V was clipped by 4 bases and J by 7 bases; unmatched bases: 8. CDR3 length equals 15 residues.

The chain combines TRBV30 with TRBJ2-7; 8 bases line up with TRBD1. CDR3 length equals 16 residues. V shed 2 bases, J shed 2 bases, and the junction held 11 bases outside the gene matches. Germline CDR1 and CDR2: GTSNPN and SVGIG (reference sequence). The CDR3 DNA follows: TGTGCCTGGAGTTCCTCCGGGACAGGCGGTCCCTACGAGCAGTACTTC. As protein: CAWSSSGTGGPYEQYF.

This clone is a singleton in its sample. This chain's CDR3 is CASSSQYANYGYTF. In DNA form, the CDR3 reads TGTGCCAGCAGCTCACAGTACGCTAACTATGGCTACACCTTC. The chain carries TRBV5-4 and TRBJ1-2, with D uncertain. The V end was cut by 3 bases, the J end by 0 bases, with 9 bases between. Germline-derived CDR1 and CDR2 are SGHNT and YYREEE (reference sequence). CDR3 size: 14 residues.

The genes are TRBV7-8 and TRBJ1-5; 10 bases fit TRBD1. This CDR3 has 16 residues. CDR1 SGHVS and CDR2 FQNEAQ come from the germline V gene. The V and J ends lost 6 bases and 0 bases, in that order; junction bases with no gene match: 5. The CDR3 region is CASREGTGVSNQPQHF. CDR3 bases: TGTGCCAGCAGAGAAGGGACAGGGGTTAGCAATCAGCCCCAGCATTTT.

V usage is TRBV30 and J usage is TRBJ1-3; perhaps TRBD1 as D (6 bases). Germline V lookup: CDR1 GTSNPN, CDR2 SVGIG (reference sequence). The CDR3 loop spans 15 amino acids. V was clipped by 5 bases and J by 4 bases, with 18 bases between them. In nucleotides, the CDR3 is TGTGCCTGGGGATACACAGGGCGCGCCGGAAACACCATATATTTT. The encoded protein is CAWGYTGRAGNTIYF. Together with reference TRBV30 and TRBJ1-3, the CDR3 gives the full variable domain: SQTIHQWPATLVQPVGSPLSLECTVEGTSNPNLYWYRQAAGRGLQLLFYSVGIGQISSEVPQNLSASRPQDRQFILSSKKLLLSDSGFYLCAWGYTGRAGNTIYFGEGSWLTVV.

CDR3 DNA sequence: TGTGCCAGCAGCCAAGGGGCCCAACGTGTACACAATGAGCAGTTCTTC. It yields the protein CASSQGAQRVHNEQFF. The V gene is TRBV4-2, the J gene TRBJ2-1; D gene unclear. Trimming cost V 1 base and J 5 bases, with 15 bases left between them. The CDR3 covers 16 residues. Germline V gives CDR1 LGHNA, CDR2 YNFKEQ.

CDR3 amino acids: CASSTFGTITDTQYF. In DNA, the CDR3 is TGTGCCAGTAGTACGTTCGGGACAATTACAGATACGCAGTATTTT. The chain uses TRBV19 and TRBJ2-3; a possible D gene is TRBD1 (6 bases). Per the germline V gene, CDR1 is LNHDA and CDR2 is SQIVND (reference sequence). The ends were cut back, 4 bases at V and 3 bases at J, with 14 bases in the middle. CDR3 length: 15 residues. The full variable domain, in which reference TRBV19 and TRBJ2-3 provide the parts outside the CDR3, is DGGITQSPKYLFRKEGQNVTLSCEQNLNHDAMYWYRQDPGQGLRLIYYSQIVNDFQKGDIAEGYSVSREKKESFPLTVTSAQKNPTAFYLCASSTFGTITDTQYFGPGTRLTVL.

Here the CDR3 DNA reads TGTGCCAGCGGGGGCTTGGGTAATTCACCCCTCCACTTT. Its protein product is CASGGLGNSPLHF. V usage is TRBV6-5 and J usage is TRBJ1-6; maybe TRBD1 (6 bases). The CDR3 extends over 13 amino acids. V was shortened by 8 bases and J by 6 bases, with 11 bases between the two germline ends. Germline lookup yields CDR1 MNHEY and CDR2 SVGAGI.

The genes are TRBV27 and TRBJ2-1; 12 bases match TRBD1. CDR3 size: 14 residues. With V trimmed by 5 bases and J by 8 bases, 4 bases remained unmatched. Per the germline V gene, CDR1 is MNHEY and CDR2 is SMNVEV (reference sequence). The CDR3 DNA sequence: TGTGCCAGCAGTACGGGGACAGGGGGCGATGAGCAGTTCTTC. It specifies CASSTGTGGDEQFF.

The gene calls are TRBV4-1 and TRBJ2-1, with 7 nucleotides matching TRBD1. Germline CDR1 MGHRA, CDR2 YSYEKL. This CDR3 contains 14 residues. Trimming took 0 bases from V and 13 from J; bases not matched to a gene: 9. The CDR3 spells CASSQDEAGGHQFF. The CDR3, as DNA: TGCGCCAGCAGCCAAGATGAGGCAGGGGGACATCAGTTCTTC.

The V gene is TRBV6-2 or TRBV6-3, the J gene TRBJ1-1; D is uncertain. The CDR3 is 16 amino acids. The germline CDR1 and CDR2 sequences are MNHEY and SVGEGT. Trimming pared 2 bases from V and 6 bases from J, leaving 19 bases between. The CDR3 DNA follows: TGTGCCAGCAGTTACCCACCGGGGATATGGGGAGCTGAAGCTTTCTTT. It yields the protein CASSYPPGIWGAEAFF.